This is a list of T cell receptor beta chains from one sample in a study of shared T cell receptors in the human thymus. Assay: immunoSEQ multiplex PCR; the TCRdb copy retains only in-frame clones and omits some. The data show 700,000 to 750,000 clones, approximately 85% seen once. These data were also reused for a study on human thymus T cells.

Material for sequencing was thymocytes. The receptors derive from a girl under three years old with a congenital heart defect. Each CDR3 is given with its conserved first and last residue. A D gene is named only where the DNA matches it firmly. Clone sizes are given selectively: once, few, many, or a class where the clone is expanded.

D | J | size | V | CDR3 | DNA
TRBD1 | TRBJ1-6 | . | TRBV7-2 | CASSLDGTGNSPLHF | TGTGCCAGCAGCTTAGATGGGACAGGGAATTCACCCCTCCACTTT
. | TRBJ1-4 | . | TRBV6-6 | CASSLSRTATNEKLFF | TGTGCCAGCAGTCTTTCCCGGACAGCAACTAATGAAAAACTGTTTTTT
TRBD1 | TRBJ1-1 | . | TRBV6-5 | CASSRHRGRRPEAFF | TGTGCCAGCAGTCGACACAGGGGGCGCCGACCAGAAGCTTTCTTT
TRBD2 | TRBJ2-5 | . | TRBV7-6 | CASSLFGLGEEETQYF | TGTGCCAGCAGCTTATTCGGACTAGGTGAAGAAGAGACCCAGTACTTC
TRBD1 | TRBJ1-2 | . | TRBV4-1 | CASSQPGQARGLCGYTF | TGCGCCAGCAGCCAGCCTGGACAGGCCCGGGGTTTGTGTGGCTACACCTTC
. | TRBJ1-5 | . | TRBV6-1 | CASREQGTLSNQPQHF | TGTGCCAGCAGGGAACAGGGAACCCTAAGCAATCAGCCCCAGCATTTT
. | TRBJ1-4 | once | TRBV19 | CASSTGGQGEKLFF | TGTGCCAGTAGTACCGGGGGGCAGGGGGAAAAACTGTTTTTT
. | TRBJ1-5 | . | TRBV19 | CASSIDLLRCTPYSNQPQHF | TGTGCCAGTAGTATAGACCTCCTTAGATGTACCCCTTATAGCAATCAGCCCCAGCATTTT
. | TRBJ1-6 | . | TRBV5-1 | CASSFSARALKESPLHF | TGCGCCAGCAGCTTCTCAGCCAGGGCCCTTAAAGAATCACCCCTCCACTTT
TRBD1 | TRBJ1-5 | . | TRBV5-8 | CASSFRGTQPQHF | TGTGCCAGCAGCTTCAGGGGGACCCAGCCCCAGCATTTT
. | TRBJ2-7 | . | TRBV5-8 | CASSYRGLTYEQYF | TGTGCCAGCAGCTACCGCGGACTAACCTACGAGCAGTACTTC
TRBD2 | TRBJ2-1 | few | TRBV5-8 | CASSHSGGNSSYNEQFF | TGTGCCAGCAGCCATAGCGGGGGGAATAGCTCCTACAATGAGCAGTTCTTC
TRBD1 | TRBJ2-6 | . | TRBV5-1 | CASSYSIGTVSGANVLTF | TGCGCCAGCAGCTATAGTATCGGGACAGTGTCTGGGGCCAACGTCCTGACTTTC
. | TRBJ1-6 | . | TRBV6-6 | CASVMTGAPLHF | TGTGCCAGTGTCATGACCGGGGCACCCCTCCACTTT
. | TRBJ1-6 | . | TRBV7-6 | CASRRTGYNSPLHF | TGTGCCAGCAGACGAACAGGGTACAATTCCCCCCTCCACTTT
. | TRBJ2-5 | . | TRBV12-5 | CASALLGETQYF | TGTGCTAGTGCCCTACTCGGGGAGACCCAGTACTTC
TRBD1 | TRBJ1-5 | . | TRBV15 | CATSSQEGQGRYSNQPQHF | TGTGCCACCAGCAGTCAGGAGGGACAGGGGCGATATAGCAATCAGCCCCAGCATTTT
. | TRBJ1-2 | . | TRBV25-1 | CASSAQGYGYTF | TGTGCCAGCAGTGCACAGGGCTATGGCTACACCTTC
TRBD1 | TRBJ1-1 | . | TRBV9 | CASSVVEFRDRGRPPFEAFF | TGTGCCAGCAGCGTAGTTGAATTCCGGGACAGGGGCCGGCCTCCCTTTGAAGCTTTCTTT
. | TRBJ2-7 | few | TRBV15 | CATSPMPGTRCEQYF | TGTGCCACTTCTCCTATGCCGGGAACTAGGTGCGAGCAGTACTTC
. | TRBJ2-1 | . | TRBV4-3 | CASSQDGGEDNEQFF | TGCGCCAGCAGCCAAGATGGAGGGGAGGACAATGAGCAGTTCTTC
. | TRBJ1-5 | . | TRBV27 | CASGGGGMKGQPQHF | TGTGCCAGCGGGGGAGGGGGGATGAAGGGTCAGCCCCAGCATTTT
TRBD1 | TRBJ2-7 | . | TRBV4-2 | CASSLRIRPGQGFYEQYF | TGTGCCAGCAGCCTCCGCATAAGACCGGGACAGGGGTTCTACGAGCAGTACTTC
. | TRBJ1-3 | . | TRBV6-1 | CASSEAQALRRGPRSGNTIYF | TGTGCCAGCAGTGAAGCGCAGGCTCTACGGCGGGGTCCTCGCTCTGGAAACACCATATATTTT
TRBD1 | TRBJ2-7 | . | TRBV19 | CASSLRQGAVEQYF | TGTGCCAGTAGCCTTCGACAGGGGGCGGTGGAGCAGTACTTC
TRBD1 | TRBJ2-7 | . | TRBV6-5 | CASRDRQGPSYEQYF | TGTGCCAGCAGGGATCGACAGGGCCCCTCCTACGAGCAGTACTTC
. | TRBJ2-2 | . | TRBV5-1 | CASSPRGQQVTGELFF | TGCGCCAGCAGCCCACGTGGACAGCAGGTCACCGGGGAGCTGTTTTTT
TRBD1 | TRBJ1-3 | once | TRBV19 | CASSIDGQGLAGNTIYF | TGTGCCAGTAGTATTGATGGACAGGGGTTAGCTGGAAACACCATATATTTT
TRBD1 | TRBJ1-6 | . | TRBV7-9 | CASSSQGVNSPLHF | TGTGCCAGCAGCTCACAGGGGGTTAATTCACCCCTCCACTTT
. | TRBJ1-5 | . | TRBV16 | CASSPRRNQPQHF | TGTGCCAGCAGCCCGAGGCGGAATCAGCCCCAGCATTTT
. | TRBJ2-5 | . | TRBV14 | CASSQRAGLQETQYF | TGTGCCAGCAGCCAACGGGCAGGGCTGCAAGAGACCCAGTACTTC
TRBD1 | TRBJ2-1 | . | TRBV18 | CASSPAGQGSEMGEQFF | TGTGCCAGCTCACCAGCTGGACAGGGGTCGGAGATGGGTGAGCAGTTCTTC
. | TRBJ1-3 | . | TRBV7-8 | CASSSMRVVGSGNTIYF | TGTGCCAGCAGCTCCATGAGGGTTGTAGGGTCTGGAAACACCATATATTTT
. | TRBJ1-5 | . | TRBV7-2 | CASSWDPRGNQPQHF | TGTGCCAGCAGCTGGGATCCGCGGGGCAATCAGCCCCAGCATTTT
TRBD1 | TRBJ1-4 | few | TRBV28 | CASSPWTGRSEKLFF | TGTGCCAGCAGCCCCTGGACAGGGAGGTCTGAAAAACTGTTTTTT
TRBD2 | TRBJ2-1 | . | TRBV5-1 | CASSRWSERGGQNEQFF | TGCGCCAGCAGCCGGTGGTCGGAGCGGGGGGGCCAGAATGAGCAGTTCTTC
. | TRBJ1-1 | . | TRBV7-9 | CACRFGGGGKTEAFF | TGTGCCTGCCGGTTCGGGGGGGGTGGTAAAACTGAAGCTTTCTTT
TRBD1 | TRBJ1-2 | . | TRBV18 | CASSPGTAKGSYGYTF | TGTGCCAGCTCACCCGGGACAGCGAAAGGCTCCTATGGCTACACCTTC
. | TRBJ1-2 | . | TRBV6-5 | CASSRTVHNYGYTF | TGTGCCAGCAGTCGGACAGTCCATAACTATGGCTACACCTTC
TRBD1 | TRBJ1-2 | . | TRBV4-2 | CASNLGQGPDGYTF | TGTGCCAGCAACCTGGGACAGGGCCCCGACGGCTACACCTTC
. | TRBJ1-6 | . | TRBV6-4 | CASSARGEDIYNSPLHF | TGTGCCAGCAGTGCGCGGGGGGAGGACATTTATAATTCACCCCTCCACTTT
TRBD2 | TRBJ2-7 | . | TRBV27 | CASSTLAGISSYEQYF | TGTGCCAGCAGTACACTAGCGGGGATTTCGTCCTACGAGCAGTACTTC
TRBD1 | TRBJ2-7 | . | TRBV4-3 | CASSQSGTGAYEQYF | TGCGCCAGCAGCCAGTCCGGGACAGGGGCCTACGAGCAGTACTTC
TRBD1 | TRBJ2-2 | . | TRBV28 | CASSSRRQGAPPGELFF | TGTGCCAGCAGTTCCCGACGACAGGGGGCGCCGCCCGGGGAGCTGTTTTTT
TRBD1 | TRBJ2-7 | . | TRBV2 | CASSDGTGPYEQYF | TGTGCCAGCAGTGACGGGACAGGCCCCTACGAGCAGTACTTC
. | TRBJ1-1 | . | TRBV6-6 | CASKSPGDLAEAFF | TGTGCCAGCAAAAGTCCCGGGGACTTAGCTGAAGCTTTCTTT